This passage covers 24 T cell receptor beta chains from one sample sequenced in a study of T cell changes during pregnancy in multiple sclerosis. TCRdb's table, derived via immunoSEQ multiplex PCR, lists solely in-frame clones and lacks some. Here the sample spans some 30,000 clones, 89% being singletons. The sample was CD8+ T cells from peripheral blood mononuclear cells, taken after pregnancy. These receptors all stem from a female donor with multiple sclerosis, enrolled in a pregnancy study.

V usage is TRBV19 and J usage is TRBJ2-7, with D unclear. The CDR3 spans 13 residues. The V end was cut by 10 bases, the J end by 0 bases, with 13 bases between. In germline, CDR1 is LNHDA, CDR2 SQIVND (reference sequence). In DNA form, the CDR3 reads TGTGCCACCTTCGACTTTACCTCCTACGAGCAGTACTTC. Translation: CATFDFTSYEQYF.

This chain joins TRBV18 and TRBJ2-7; tentatively, D is TRBD2 (5 bases). Germline V gene lookup returns CDR1 KGHSH and CDR2 LQKENI. V lost 0 bases and J lost 3, with 15 bases in between. This CDR3 region has 16 residues. CDR3 in DNA: TGTGCCAGCTCACCACCGAGGGAAAACTTTATCTACGAGCAGTACTTC. Protein product: CASSPPRENFIYEQYF. The whole variable domain, filled in from reference TRBV18 and TRBJ2-7, reads NAGVMQNPRHLVRRRGQEARLRCSPMKGHSHVYWYRQLPEEGLKFMVYLQKENIIDESGMPKERFSAEFPKEGPSILRIQQVVRGDSAAYFCASSPPRENFIYEQYFGPGTRLTVT.

The rearrangement uses TRBV5-1 and TRBJ2-7, with D perhaps TRBD2 (6 bases). Looked up from germline, CDR1 is SGHRS and CDR2 is YFSETQ. This CDR3 region has 14 residues. Trimming removed 0 bases at V and 4 bases at J, with 11 bases between. CDR3 nucleotide sequence: TGCGCCAGCAGCTTGGGGATGGAGGGGTACGAGCAGTACTTC. This codes for CASSLGMEGYEQYF.

This chain joins TRBV4-3 and TRBJ2-3; 7 bases line up with TRBD2. The germline V gene encodes CDR1 LGHNA and CDR2 YSLEER. CDR3 length: 18 amino acids. The ends lost 0 bases at V and 2 bases at J; junction bases unmatched: 11. The CDR3 coding sequence is TGCGCCAGCAGCCAAGATCTGGCTAGCGGAGGATTCACAGATACGCAGTATTTT. This encodes CASSQDLASGGFTDTQYF.

The chain recombines TRBV9 with TRBJ1-3; no definite D call. Per the germline V gene, CDR1 is SGDLS and CDR2 is YYNGEE. This CDR3 has 14 residues. Trimming took off 1 base at V and 4 bases at J, with 9 bases between the two ends. CDR3 residues: CASSVMGLGNTIYF. For the CDR3, the DNA is TGTGCCAGCAGCGTAATGGGCCTCGGAAACACCATATATTTT.

The chain combines TRBV9 with TRBJ2-5, with a weak D call TRBD2 (7 bases). Trimming cost V 5 bases and J 4 bases, with 18 bases left between them. Germline V CDR1 and CDR2: SGDLS, YYNGEE. The CDR3 spans 15 residues. The CDR3 DNA is TGTGCCAGCAGAGCCACTTGGGAGGGGGGAGAGACCCAGTACTTC. Protein sequence: CASRATWEGGETQYF. Full variable domain (remainder filled in from reference TRBV9 and TRBJ2-5): DSGVTQTPKHLITATGQRVTLRCSPRSGDLSVYWYQQSLDQGLQFLIQYYNGEERAKGNILERFSAQQFPDLHSELNLSSLELGDSALYFCASRATWEGGETQYFGPGTRLLVL.

This rearrangement joins TRBV6-6 to TRBJ1-6; 8 bases align to TRBD1. J lost 8 bases, V lost 0 bases, and 6 bases had no gene match. The CDR3 loop spans 16 amino acids. Looked up from germline, CDR1 is MNHNY and CDR2 is SVGAGI (reference sequence). The CDR3 DNA reads TGTGCCAGCAGTTACTCCGACACAGGGGGGTATTCACCCCTCCACTTT. Protein product: CASSYSDTGGYSPLHF.

This clone is categorized as medium-sized. The V gene is TRBV27, the J gene TRBJ2-1; 10 nucleotides agree with TRBD1. The junction had 10 bases not matched to a gene; V was cut back by 5 bases and J by 6 bases. Germline CDR1 is MNHEY and CDR2 is SMNVEV (reference sequence). CDR3 size: 16 residues. The CDR3 bases are TGTGCCAGCAGTCCCAGGGACAGGGGTAGGGGCAATGAGCAGTTCTTC. Its protein is CASSPRDRGRGNEQFF.

In this sample, this clone turned up once. This chain links TRBV7-9 with TRBJ2-2, with a possible D match to TRBD1 (6 bases). Trimming pared 1 base from V and 5 bases from J, leaving 17 bases between. This CDR3 spans 17 amino acids. Per germline, CDR1 SEHNR and CDR2 FQNEAQ (reference sequence). The CDR3 nucleotides are TGTGCCAGCAGCTTAGAATACAGGGAAAAGGGTACCGGGGAGCTGTTTTTT. Amino acid sequence: CASSLEYREKGTGELFF.

This chain connects TRBV9 to TRBJ2-1, with 7 bases identical to TRBD2. The V gene's germline CDR1 is SGDLS and CDR2 YYNGEE. With 7 bases clipped from V and 9 bases from J, the junction kept 10 bases outside the gene matches. CDR3 length equals 13 residues. CDR3: CASGGRAGGEQFF. CDR3 nucleotides: TGTGCCAGCGGGGGGAGGGCCGGAGGTGAGCAGTTCTTC.

V usage is TRBV7-8 and J usage is TRBJ2-1, with 7 bases matching TRBD2. J gave up 7 bases and V 1 base, and 10 bases lay outside the gene matches. The CDR3 spans 16 residues. The germline V gene encodes CDR1 SGHVS and CDR2 FQNEAQ. The CDR3 DNA reads as TGTGCCAGCAGCTTAGTCTGGCGGGAGACGGTGAATGAGCAGTTCTTC. Amino acid sequence: CASSLVWRETVNEQFF.

The V call is TRBV14, the J call TRBJ2-5, with 7 positions matching TRBD2. This CDR3 contains 14 residues. The V gene's germline CDR1 is SGHDN and CDR2 FVKESK. Germline trimming cut 8 bases from V and 7 bases from J; bases unmatched to any gene: 13. CDR3 region: CASGPRSSGGTQYF. Here the CDR3 DNA reads TGTGCCAGCGGACCGCGGTCTAGCGGAGGGACCCAGTACTTC.

The chain uses TRBV6-6 and TRBJ2-7, with D unclear. Deletions cut 4 bases from V and 3 bases from J, with 10 bases between. The germline CDR1 and CDR2 sequences are MNHNY and SVGAGI (reference sequence). This CDR3 spans 13 amino acids. CDR3 loop: CASSSAIYYEQYF. For the CDR3, the DNA is TGTGCCAGCAGTTCCGCTATCTACTACGAGCAGTACTTC.

The chain is built from TRBV9 and TRBJ2-2; 8 bases line up with TRBD2. Germline-derived CDR1 and CDR2 are SGDLS and YYNGEE. This CDR3 contains 16 residues. V was pared by 2 bases and J by 4 bases, with 7 bases of the junction left unmatched. The CDR3 DNA reads TGTGCCAGCAGCGTCCAAGCGGGAGTTACCACCGGGGAGCTGTTTTTT. Protein sequence: CASSVQAGVTTGELFF.

The rearrangement links TRBV6-1 to TRBJ2-7, with 8 nucleotides matching TRBD2. V was pared by 6 bases and J by 2 bases, with 9 bases of the junction left unmatched. The CDR3 has 15 amino acids. Per germline, CDR1 MNHNS and CDR2 SASEGT. The CDR3 DNA reads as TGTGCCAGCAGCCCCGGAGTAGCGGGAACCTACGAGCAGTACTTC. Translation: CASSPGVAGTYEQYF.

This clone occurred a few times. The gene calls are TRBV6-4 and TRBJ2-7; 7 bases match TRBD1. Unmatched junction bases numbered 2, after V lost 3 bases and J lost 0 bases. The CDR3 has 14 amino acids. The germline CDR1 and CDR2 sequences are MRHNA and SNTAGT. CDR3 in amino acids: CASSETGTSYEQYF. In DNA form, the CDR3 reads TGTGCCAGCAGTGAGACAGGGACCTCCTACGAGCAGTACTTC.

The rearrangement links TRBV21-1 to TRBJ1-2; TRBD1 is the table's D call and was not checked against the DNA. TRBV21-1 is labeled a pseudogene. This CDR3 contains 16 residues. CDR3 sequence: CASSKCEQGRLGGYTF. CDR3 nucleotides: TGTGCCAGCAGCAAGTGCGAACAGGGTAGGTTAGGTGGCTACACCTTC.

V gene TRBV11-1 combines with J gene TRBJ2-7; TRBD1 agrees at 9 bases. From germline, CDR1 is SGHAT and CDR2 FQDESV (reference sequence). V shed 1 base, J shed 2 bases, and the junction held 6 bases outside the gene matches. The CDR3 spans 16 residues. Here the CDR3 DNA reads TGTGCCAGCAGCTTAGATTCTTACAGGGGGCCCTACGAGCAGTACTTC. This translates into CASSLDSYRGPYEQYF.

The chain is built from TRBV13 and TRBJ2-7; D call uncertain. The CDR3 extends over 17 amino acids. Trimming cost V 5 bases and J 0 bases, with 20 bases left between them. The germline V gene has CDR1 PRHDT and CDR2 FYEKMQ (reference sequence). CDR3 sequence reads: CASSPQNNNPFSYEQYF. CDR3 bases: TGTGCCAGCAGCCCCCAAAATAACAATCCCTTCTCCTACGAGCAGTACTTC.

The genes are TRBV10-2 and TRBJ2-2; D is ambiguous. The germline gives CDR1 WSHSY, CDR2 SAAADI. Trimming pared 8 bases from V and 1 base from J, leaving 11 bases between. This CDR3 has 14 residues. The CDR3 DNA sequence: TGCGCCAGCGGTTGGGCAGAGAACACCGGGGAGCTGTTTTTT. Translating it yields CASGWAENTGELFF.

This chain uses TRBV30 with TRBJ1-1; a weak D match, TRBD1 (6 bases). This CDR3 is built from 11 residues. Germline lookup yields CDR1 GTSNPN and CDR2 SVGIG (reference sequence). V lost 6 bases to trimming and J lost 7 bases, with 12 bases between them. The CDR3: CACFQGLEAFF. Written as DNA, the CDR3 is TGTGCCTGTTTTCAGGGGCTTGAAGCTTTCTTT. Full variable domain (outside the CDR3, taken from reference TRBV30 and TRBJ1-1): SQTIHQWPATLVQPVGSPLSLECTVEGTSNPNLYWYRQAAGRGLQLLFYSVGIGQISSEVPQNLSASRPQDRQFILSSKKLLLSDSGFYLCACFQGLEAFFGQGTRLTVV.

This chain connects TRBV4-3 to TRBJ2-3; 13 bases line up with TRBD2. Looked up from germline, CDR1 is LGHNA and CDR2 is YSLEER. The junction had 8 bases not matched to a gene; V was cut back by 3 bases and J by 2 bases. The CDR3 spans 18 residues. Here the CDR3 reads CASSQGPGTSGNTDTQYF. CDR3 sequence (DNA): TGCGCCAGCAGCCAGGGTCCCGGGACTAGCGGGAACACAGATACGCAGTATTTT.

The chain combines TRBV25-1 with TRBJ2-2; D possibly corresponds to TRBD2 (7 bases). Trimming removed 3 bases at V and 3 bases at J, with 11 bases between. CDR1 is MGHDK and CDR2 is SYGVNS in the germline V gene. CDR3 length: 15 residues. The CDR3 region is CASSDRGRDTGELFF. The CDR3 DNA reads as TGTGCCAGCAGTGATAGGGGGAGGGACACCGGGGAGCTGTTTTTT.

Only one count was recorded for this clone. Here the CDR3 DNA reads TGTGCCAGCAGCCCGGGCCTCAGCACCCTAAGTGCGGGATGGGAGACCCAGTACTTC. This sequence encodes CASSPGLSTLSAGWETQYF. The chain has TRBV5-4 and TRBJ2-5, with D possibly TRBD2 on 6 matching bases. V lost 4 bases to trimming and J lost 5 bases, with 30 bases between them. This CDR3 spans 19 amino acids. The germline V gene encodes CDR1 SGHNT and CDR2 YYREEE (reference sequence). Supplemented by reference TRBV5-4 and TRBJ2-5, the full variable domain reads ETGVTQSPTHLIKTRGQQVTLRCSSQSGHNTVSWYQQALGQGPQFIFQYYREEENGRGNFPPRFSGLQFPNYSSELNVNALELDDSALYLCASSPGLSTLSAGWETQYFGPGTRLLVL.